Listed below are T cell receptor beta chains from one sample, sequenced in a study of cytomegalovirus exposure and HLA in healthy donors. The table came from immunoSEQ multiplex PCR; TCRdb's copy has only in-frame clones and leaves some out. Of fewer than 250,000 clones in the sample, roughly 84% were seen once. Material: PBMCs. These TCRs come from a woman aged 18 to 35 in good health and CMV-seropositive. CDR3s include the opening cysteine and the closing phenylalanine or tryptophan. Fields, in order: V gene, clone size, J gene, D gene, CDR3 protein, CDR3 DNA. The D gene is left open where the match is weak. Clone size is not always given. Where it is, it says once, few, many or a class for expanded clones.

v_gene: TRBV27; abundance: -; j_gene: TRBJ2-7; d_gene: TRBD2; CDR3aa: CASRTSGRAHEQYF; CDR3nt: TGTGCCAGCAGAACTAGCGGGAGGGCCCACGAGCAGTACTTC
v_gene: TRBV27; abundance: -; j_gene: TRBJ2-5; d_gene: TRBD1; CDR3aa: CASSLGRMGQGEWGTQYF; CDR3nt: TGTGCCAGCAGTTTAGGCAGAATGGGACAGGGGGAGTGGGGGACCCAGTACTTC
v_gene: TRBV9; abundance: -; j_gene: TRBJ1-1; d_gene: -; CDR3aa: CASSVDPRAEAFF; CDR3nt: TGTGCCAGCAGCGTAGATCCGAGAGCTGAAGCTTTCTTT
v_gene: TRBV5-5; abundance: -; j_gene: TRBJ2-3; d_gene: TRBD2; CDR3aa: CASSFGLAGGADTQYF; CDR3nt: TGTGCCAGCAGCTTCGGACTAGCGGGAGGCGCAGATACGCAGTATTTT
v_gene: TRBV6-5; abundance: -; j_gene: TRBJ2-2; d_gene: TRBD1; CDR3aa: CASSYTRTGAGGELFF; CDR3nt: TGTGCCAGCAGTTACACCCGGACAGGGGCGGGCGGGGAGCTGTTTTTT
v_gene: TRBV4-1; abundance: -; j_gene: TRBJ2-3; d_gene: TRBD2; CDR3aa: CASSQIAGVGTDTQYF; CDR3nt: TGCGCCAGCAGCCAGATAGCGGGCGTGGGGACAGATACGCAGTATTTT
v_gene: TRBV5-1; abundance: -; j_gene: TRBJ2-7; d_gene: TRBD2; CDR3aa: CASSEGLAGLDEQYF; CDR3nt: TGCGCCAGCAGCGAGGGACTAGCGGGTCTCGACGAGCAGTACTTC
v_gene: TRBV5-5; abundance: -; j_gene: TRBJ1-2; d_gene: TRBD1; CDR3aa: CASGGTHRGLGYGYTF; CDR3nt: TGTGCCAGCGGTGGAACGCACAGGGGGCTAGGGTATGGCTACACCTTC
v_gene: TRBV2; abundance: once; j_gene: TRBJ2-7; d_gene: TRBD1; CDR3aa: CASSEEGQISYEQYF; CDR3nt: TGTGCCAGCAGTGAAGAGGGACAGATCTCCTACGAGCAGTACTTC
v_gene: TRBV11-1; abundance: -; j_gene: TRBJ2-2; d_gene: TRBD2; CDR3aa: CASSATRTSNTGELFF; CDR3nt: TGTGCCAGCAGCGCAACGCGGACTAGTAACACCGGGGAGCTGTTTTTT
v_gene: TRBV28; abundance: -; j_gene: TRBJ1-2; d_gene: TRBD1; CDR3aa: CASTLNRGGYTF; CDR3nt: TGTGCCAGCACCTTGAACAGGGGTGGCTACACCTTC
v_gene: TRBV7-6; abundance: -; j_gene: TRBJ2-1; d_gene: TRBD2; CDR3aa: CASSLGTSGSSYNEQFF; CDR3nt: TGTGCCAGCAGCCTTGGGACTAGCGGAAGCTCCTACAATGAGCAGTTCTTC
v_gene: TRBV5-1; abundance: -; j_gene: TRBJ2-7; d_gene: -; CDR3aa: CASSLNTNEQYF; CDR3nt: TGCGCCAGCAGCTTGAACACGAACGAGCAGTACTTC
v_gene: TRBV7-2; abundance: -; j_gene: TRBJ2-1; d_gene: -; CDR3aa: CASRPGHSYNEQFF; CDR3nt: TGTGCCAGCCGCCCGGGACACTCCTACAATGAGCAGTTCTTC
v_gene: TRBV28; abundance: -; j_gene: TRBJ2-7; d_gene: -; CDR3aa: CASSQGVRVPYEQYF; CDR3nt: TGTGCCAGCAGCCAAGGGGTCAGGGTGCCCTACGAGCAGTACTTC
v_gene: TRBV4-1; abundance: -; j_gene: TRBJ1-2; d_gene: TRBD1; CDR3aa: CASSQETRGFYGYTF; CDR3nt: TGCGCCAGCAGCCAAGAGACCAGGGGGTTCTATGGCTACACCTTC
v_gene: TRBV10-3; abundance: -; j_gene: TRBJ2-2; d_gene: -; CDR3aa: CAISESDRSAGELFF; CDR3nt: TGTGCCATCAGTGAGTCGGACAGATCTGCCGGGGAGCTGTTTTTT
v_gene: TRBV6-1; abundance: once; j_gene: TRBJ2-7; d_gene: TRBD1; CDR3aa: CASSGDRDEQYF; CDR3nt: TGTGCCAGCAGTGGGGACAGGGACGAGCAGTACTTC
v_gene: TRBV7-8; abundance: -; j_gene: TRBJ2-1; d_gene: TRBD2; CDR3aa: CASSDGLANEQFF; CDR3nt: TGTGCCAGCAGCGACGGACTAGCCAATGAGCAGTTCTTC
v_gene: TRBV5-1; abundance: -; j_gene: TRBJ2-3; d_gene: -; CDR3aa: CASSLGLADTQYF; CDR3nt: TGCGCCAGCAGCCTCGGACTGGCAGATACGCAGTATTTT
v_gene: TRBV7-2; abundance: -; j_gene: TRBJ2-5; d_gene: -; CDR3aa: CASSLARGFGQETQYF; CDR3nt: TGTGCCAGCAGCTTAGCGAGGGGGTTTGGGCAAGAGACCCAGTACTTC
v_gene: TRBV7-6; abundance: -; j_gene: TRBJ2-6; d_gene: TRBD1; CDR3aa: CASSFTGAAFSGANVLTF; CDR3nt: TGTGCCAGCAGCTTTACAGGGGCCGCCTTCTCTGGGGCCAACGTCCTGACTTTC
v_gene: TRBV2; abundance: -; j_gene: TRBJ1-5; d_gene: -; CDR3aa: CASKRRTSSSQPQHF; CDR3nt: TGTGCCAGCAAACGCAGGACCTCTAGCAGTCAGCCCCAGCATTTT
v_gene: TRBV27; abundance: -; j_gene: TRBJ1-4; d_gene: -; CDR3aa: CASRVGGGNEKLFF; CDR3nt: TGTGCCAGCAGGGTAGGGGGTGGGAATGAAAAACTGTTTTTT
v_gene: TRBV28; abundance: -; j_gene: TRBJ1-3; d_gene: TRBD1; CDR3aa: CASSLGGVQGAAGNTIYF; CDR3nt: TGTGCCAGCAGTTTAGGGGGGGTACAGGGGGCGGCTGGAAACACCATATATTTT
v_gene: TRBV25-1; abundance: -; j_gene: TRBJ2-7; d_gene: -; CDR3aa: CASSETGYEQYF; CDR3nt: TGTGCCAGCAGCGAGACTGGCTACGAGCAGTACTTC
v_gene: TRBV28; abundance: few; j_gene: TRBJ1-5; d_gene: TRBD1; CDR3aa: CASSPRTGNGNQPQHF; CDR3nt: TGTGCCAGCAGTCCCCGGACAGGGAATGGCAATCAGCCCCAGCATTTT
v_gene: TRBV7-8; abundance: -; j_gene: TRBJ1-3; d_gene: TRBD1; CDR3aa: CASSLSRGLRSGNTIYF; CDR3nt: TGTGCCAGCAGCTTATCCAGGGGGCTTCGCTCTGGAAACACCATATATTTT
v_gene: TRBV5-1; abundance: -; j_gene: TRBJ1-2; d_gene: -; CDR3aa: CASSFALIRDYGYTF; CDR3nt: TGCGCCAGCAGCTTTGCCCTGATCCGGGACTATGGCTACACCTTC
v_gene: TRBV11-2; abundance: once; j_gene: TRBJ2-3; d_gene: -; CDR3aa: CASSSSAHTDTQYF; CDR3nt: TGTGCCAGCAGCTCTAGCGCACACACAGATACGCAGTATTTT
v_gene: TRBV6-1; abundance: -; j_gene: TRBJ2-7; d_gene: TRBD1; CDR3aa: CASSVRTGGSYEQYF; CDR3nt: TGTGCCAGCAGTGTAAGGACAGGGGGCTCCTACGAGCAGTACTTC
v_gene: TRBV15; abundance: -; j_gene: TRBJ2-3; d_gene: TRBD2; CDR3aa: CATSRGGTSGVLDTQYF; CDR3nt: TGTGCCACCAGCAGAGGTGGGACTAGCGGGGTCCTAGATACGCAGTATTTT
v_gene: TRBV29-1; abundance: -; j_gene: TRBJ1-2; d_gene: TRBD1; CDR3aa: CSVEGQGDADYGYTF; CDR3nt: TGCAGCGTTGAAGGGCAGGGGGACGCAGACTATGGCTACACCTTC
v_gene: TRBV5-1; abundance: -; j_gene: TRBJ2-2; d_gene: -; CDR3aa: CASSLAVLVYTPNTGELFF; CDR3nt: TGCGCCAGCAGCTTGGCCGTTTTGGTGTACACACCGAACACCGGGGAGCTGTTTTTT
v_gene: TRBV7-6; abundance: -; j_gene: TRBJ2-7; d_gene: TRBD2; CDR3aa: CASSSNSGGSLYEQYF; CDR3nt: TGTGCCAGCAGCTCCAATTCCGGGGGGTCCCTCTACGAGCAGTACTTC
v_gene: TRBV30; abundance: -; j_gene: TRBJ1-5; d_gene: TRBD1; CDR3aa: CAWSRTGSNQPQHF; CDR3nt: TGTGCCTGGAGTAGGACAGGGAGCAATCAGCCCCAGCATTTT
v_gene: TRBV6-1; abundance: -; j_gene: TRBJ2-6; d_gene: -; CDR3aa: CASIDQGYGANVLTF; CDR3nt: TGTGCCAGCATCGACCAGGGTTATGGGGCCAACGTCCTGACTTTC
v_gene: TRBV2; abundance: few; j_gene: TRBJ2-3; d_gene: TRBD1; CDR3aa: CARGQGSTDTQYF; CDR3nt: TGTGCCAGAGGACAGGGCAGCACAGATACGCAGTATTTT
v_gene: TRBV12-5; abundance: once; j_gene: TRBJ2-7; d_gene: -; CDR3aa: CASGLNGKPYEQYF; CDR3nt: TGTGCTAGTGGTTTGAACGGGAAGCCCTACGAGCAGTACTTC
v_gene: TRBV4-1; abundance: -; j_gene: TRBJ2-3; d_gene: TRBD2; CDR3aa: CASSPILAGGTSTDTQYF; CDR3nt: TGCGCCAGCAGCCCTATACTAGCGGGAGGAACGAGCACAGATACGCAGTATTTT
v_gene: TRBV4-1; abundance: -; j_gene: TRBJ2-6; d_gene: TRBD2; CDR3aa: CASSPGGGLADFSGANVLTF; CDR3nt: TGCGCCAGCAGCCCAGGGGGGGGACTAGCGGATTTTTCTGGGGCCAACGTCCTGACTTTC
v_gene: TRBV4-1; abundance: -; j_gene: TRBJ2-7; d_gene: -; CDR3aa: CASSQRRNYEQYF; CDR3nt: TGCGCCAGCAGCCAGCGCCGAAATTACGAACAGTACTTC
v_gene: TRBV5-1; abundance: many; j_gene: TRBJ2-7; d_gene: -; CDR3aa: CASNSGPYEQYF; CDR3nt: TGCGCCAGCAATTCAGGTCCCTACGAGCAGTACTTC
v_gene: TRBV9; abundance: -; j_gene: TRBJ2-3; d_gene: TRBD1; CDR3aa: CASSVVRDSGTDTQYF; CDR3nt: TGTGCCAGCAGCGTAGTACGGGACAGTGGCACAGATACGCAGTATTTT
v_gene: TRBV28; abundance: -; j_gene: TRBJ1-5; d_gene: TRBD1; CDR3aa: CASTPTGGSQPQHF; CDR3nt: TGTGCCAGCACTCCGACAGGGGGCAGTCAGCCCCAGCATTTT
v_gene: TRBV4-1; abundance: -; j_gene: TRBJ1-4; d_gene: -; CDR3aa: CASSHLATNEKLFF; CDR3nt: TGCGCCAGCAGCCATTTAGCAACTAATGAAAAACTGTTTTTT